Following are 14 T cell receptor beta chains from one sample sequenced in a study of response to subunit inactivated influenza vaccine. From the RT-PCR reads, TCRdb called clonotypes with MiXCR, one entry per CDR3 protein. The sample records hundreds of thousands of distinct CDR3 sequences, about 25% being singletons. The sample here was CD4+ T cells sorted from PBMCs, taken more than 4 days after vaccination. All receptors derive from a man in his fifties who received an inactivated influenza vaccine.

The chain has TRBV6-1 and TRBJ2-7; no firm D call. CDR1 is MNHNS and CDR2 is SASEGT in the germline V gene. This CDR3 is 14 amino acids long. V lost 8 bases and J 1 base, leaving 15 bases between the germline ends. CDR3 protein: CASSVSLSSYEQYF. DNA of the CDR3: TGTGCCAGCTCGGTCAGTCTATCATCCTACGAGCAGTACTTC.

There are a few counts of this clonotype. This chain links TRBV12-3 or TRBV12-4 with TRBJ2-1; D is unresolved. The CDR3 consists of 14 residues. Trimming cost V 4 bases and J 0 bases, with 7 bases left between them. DNA of the CDR3: TGTGCCAGCAGTTCGTACAGCTCCTACAATGAGCAGTTCTTC. It is translated as CASSSYSSYNEQFF.

The chain uses TRBV6-2 or TRBV6-3 and TRBJ2-1; D is ambiguous. Trimming pared 6 bases from V and 9 bases from J, leaving 12 bases between. Germline-derived CDR1 and CDR2 are MNHEY and SVGEGT. The CDR3 covers 12 residues. As DNA, the CDR3 is TGTGCCAGCAGACGCGGACCACTTGAGCAGTTCTTC. This codes for CASRRGPLEQFF.

This clonotype has only a few counts. The chain is built from TRBV12-3 or TRBV12-4 and TRBJ2-7, with D tentatively TRBD2 (6 bases). CDR3 length equals 13 residues. Deletions cut 6 bases from V and 6 bases from J, with 15 bases between. In DNA, the CDR3 is TGTGCCAGCAGCCAAAAACTGGGGGGCGAGCAGTACTTC. Amino acid sequence: CASSQKLGGEQYF.

This clonotype was observed a few times. The V gene is TRBV27, the J gene TRBJ1-1; TRBD1 might be the D (6 bases). This CDR3 is built from 15 residues. Germline V gives CDR1 MNHEY, CDR2 SMNVEV (reference sequence). V gave up 3 bases and J gave up 2 bases, with 13 bases separating them. The CDR3 loop is CASSFRQVLNTEAFF. The CDR3 DNA sequence: TGTGCCAGCAGTTTTCGACAGGTTTTAAACACTGAAGCTTTCTTT.

The chain joins TRBV10-3 to TRBJ2-1; 11 nucleotides agree with TRBD2. J lost 7 bases, V lost 6 bases, and 11 bases had no gene match. Germline assignment: CDR1 ENHRY and CDR2 SYGVKD. CDR3 length equals 16 residues. The CDR3 DNA follows: TGTGCCATCAGGACTCCTAGCGGGGGGCAGAGGAATGAGCAGTTCTTC. Protein product: CAIRTPSGGQRNEQFF.

This clonotype was observed a handful of times. The chain recombines TRBV5-1 with TRBJ2-5; D not resolved. Germline V gene lookup returns CDR1 SGHRS and CDR2 YFSETQ. V was shortened by 2 bases and J by 3 bases, with 8 bases between the two germline ends. The length of the CDR3 is 13 residues. CDR3 sequence: CASSFSEKETQYF. In nucleotides, the CDR3 is TGCGCCAGCAGCTTTTCAGAAAAAGAGACCCAGTACTTC. Combining the CDR3 with reference TRBV5-1 and TRBJ2-5 gives the whole variable domain KAGVTQTPRYLIKTRGQQVTLSCSPISGHRSVSWYQQTPGQGLQFLFEYFSETQRNKGNFPGRFSGRQFSNSRSEMNVSTLELGDSALYLCASSFSEKETQYFGPGTRLLVL.

This clonotype was found a few times. V gene TRBV6-5 combines with J gene TRBJ2-3; D not certain. This CDR3 is built from 16 residues. Looked up from germline, CDR1 is MNHEY and CDR2 is SVGAGI. The V end was cut by 0 bases, the J end by 2 bases, with 12 bases between. The CDR3 is CASSYSPAMPTDTQYF. In DNA, the CDR3 is TGTGCCAGCAGTTACTCGCCGGCTATGCCCACAGATACGCAGTATTTT.

This clonotype turned up a few times. The chain joins TRBV5-1 to TRBJ2-7; D might be TRBD2 (5 bases). From germline, CDR1 is SGHRS and CDR2 YFSETQ. The CDR3 has 14 residues. V was clipped by 4 bases and J by 3 bases, with 14 bases between them. This CDR3 is CASSVLAKSYEQYF. CDR3 coding DNA: TGCGCCAGCAGCGTGCTAGCAAAAAGCTACGAGCAGTACTTC.

The V and J genes are TRBV7-2 and TRBJ2-1; D unclear. Germline assignment: CDR1 SGHTA and CDR2 FQGNSA. The CDR3 extends over 13 amino acids. V was clipped by 2 bases and J by 5 bases, with 7 bases between them. In nucleotides, the CDR3 is TGTGCCAGCAGCTTAAGCACGGACAATGAGCAGTTCTTC. Encoded protein: CASSLSTDNEQFF.

CDR3 in amino acids: CASSLGASGLQETQYF. DNA for the CDR3: TGCGCCAGCAGCTTAGGGGCTAGCGGACTACAAGAGACCCAGTACTTC. The rearrangement links TRBV5-1 to TRBJ2-5; TRBD2 agrees at 7 bases. Germline CDR1 reads SGHRS; CDR2 reads YFSETQ. The junction had 9 bases not matched to a gene; V was cut back by 2 bases and J by 2 bases. This CDR3 contains 16 residues.

This clonotype was detected only a few times. CDR3 bases: TGCGCCAGCAGCCAAGATCTCGGGGGGTATGGCTACACCTTC. This codes for CASSQDLGGYGYTF. The gene calls are TRBV4-1 and TRBJ1-2; D possibly corresponds to TRBD1 (5 bases). The CDR3 sequence is 14 residues long. Looked up from germline, CDR1 is MGHRA and CDR2 is YSYEKL. V gave up 0 bases and J gave up 5 bases, with 10 bases separating them.

Only a few counts were recorded for this clonotype. The CDR3 region has the DNA TGCAGCGGCAAGACAGGTTTGAACACTGAAGCTTTCTTT. It specifies CSGKTGLNTEAFF. The V gene is TRBV20-1, the J gene TRBJ1-1; maybe TRBD1 (6 bases). Germline lookup yields CDR1 DFQATT and CDR2 SNEGSKA (reference sequence). CDR3 length: 13 amino acids.

V is TRBV7-8 and J is TRBJ1-2; TRBD1 might be the D (6 bases). The CDR3 spans 15 residues. Trimming removed 5 bases from V and 0 bases from J, with 13 bases in between. From germline, CDR1 is SGHVS and CDR2 FQNEAQ. The CDR3 nucleotides are TGTGCCAGCAGCCTGAGGACAGCTGCTAACTATGGCTACACCTTC. Its protein is CASSLRTAANYGYTF.